This T cell receptor (beta chain) was captured by sequencing in a study of T cells in Graves' hyperthyroidism and ophthalmopathy. Patients were excluded for uncontrolled infection, other autoimmune disease, pregnancy or lactation. PBMCs were collected from an approximately 9.3 ml volume of fresh peripheral blood. There were TCR beta CDR3 regions amplified from RNA transcripts. A set of HTBI primers served as the primers for a first-round RT-PCR of the TCR CDR3. TCRdb re-analysed the multiplex PCR reads in MiXCR, keeping a single row per CDR3 protein. The sample lists approximately 640,000 distinct CDR3 sequences, around 16% occurring once. The length of the CDR3 is 14 residues. CDR1 is SGHRS and CDR2 is YFSETQ in the germline V gene. V was clipped by 3 bases and J by 5 bases, with 14 bases between them. Regarding the study as a whole: Ophthalmopathy prediction by the model preceded onset by a median approximately 6.1 months.

Details on this clonotype: Its antigen is not identified.

The receptor's source is a man aged 45 to 65 with Graves' hyperthyroidism. The source material was blood. The V call is TRBV5-1, the J call TRBJ2-5; TRBD1 might be the D (6 bases). The CDR3 loop is CASSWGVQGETQYF. Written as DNA, the CDR3 is TGCGCCAGCAGCTGGGGCGTGCAGGGGGAGACCCAGTACTTC.